There are many counts of the clone carrying this TCR beta chain. Its antigen is unknown. The entry originates in a study of T cell repertoires in cytomegalovirus infection. Across the whole study: Recently described HLA-C-restricted plus well-studied HLA-B-restricted CMV epitopes were used.

TCRdb fed the reads into MiXCR, producing one record per CDR3 protein. The table lists 360,000 or so distinct CDR3 sequences, roughly a third of them singletons. The CDR3 runs 16 residues. Trimming cost V 0 bases and J 6 bases, with 14 bases left between them. Germline V lookup: CDR1 SGHVS, CDR2 FQNEAQ. Material: cultured PBMCs, obtained from culture after CMV antigen stimulation. The chain joins TRBV7-8 to TRBJ2-2, with a possible D match to TRBD2 (5 bases). This clonotype originated in a human donor in good health (CMV status not recorded). Some clones in this sample may be carry-over from other donors' samples. The CDR3 DNA follows: TGTGCCAGCAGCTTAGCGGGAGTGGGAGTAGCCGGGGAGCTGTTTTTT. It yields the protein CASSLAGVGVAGELFF.